This is a list of T cell receptor beta chains from one sample in a study of cytomegalovirus exposure and HLA in healthy donors. Sequenced by immunoSEQ multiplex PCR; TCRdb stores in-frame clones only, minus some. This sample carries more than 150,000 clones, roughly 82% of them seen once, and the ten largest clones take more than 1.5%. What was sequenced was PBMCs. These receptors all stem from a man aged 35 to 55 in good health and CMV-seronegative. CDR3s include the opening cysteine and the closing phenylalanine or tryptophan. D genes are given only for firm matches. Only some rows state a clone size, as once, few, many or a class for expanded clones.

V gene	D gene	clone size	J gene	CDR3 protein	CDR3 DNA
TRBV5-1	TRBD1	.	TRBJ2-7	CASSLWPGDRLNEQYF	TGCGCCAGCAGCTTGTGGCCCGGGGACAGGTTGAACGAGCAGTACTTC
TRBV30	TRBD1	.	TRBJ1-1	CAWSVITGVNTEAFF	TGTGCCTGGAGTGTCATAACAGGGGTCAACACTGAAGCTTTCTTT
TRBV11-1	TRBD1	.	TRBJ2-7	CASSHRDSLSYEQYF	TGTGCCAGCAGCCACCGGGACAGCCTCTCCTACGAGCAGTACTTC
TRBV28	TRBD1	.	TRBJ1-4	CASSPWTGEQEKLFF	TGTGCCAGCAGTCCCTGGACAGGGGAACAAGAAAAACTGTTTTTT
TRBV30	.	once	TRBJ1-5	CAWSVRYSNQPQHF	TGTGCCTGGAGTGTACGGTATAGCAATCAGCCCCAGCATTTT
TRBV7-3	.	.	TRBJ2-7	CASSDGSPYEQYF	TGTGCCAGCAGCGACGGGTCCCCCTACGAGCAGTACTTC
TRBV11-3	TRBD1	.	TRBJ2-7	CASSPLGTAYEQYF	TGTGCCAGCAGCCCGCTCGGGACAGCCTACGAGCAGTACTTC
TRBV28	.	.	TRBJ1-2	CASSSYTSGTYGYTF	TGTGCCAGCAGTTCCTACACCTCGGGGACATATGGCTACACCTTC
TRBV6-6	TRBD1	.	TRBJ1-1	CASSFTGGNTEAFF	TGTGCCAGCAGCTTTACAGGGGGGAACACTGAAGCTTTCTTT
TRBV7-2	.	.	TRBJ2-5	CASSLARGQETQYF	TGTGCCAGCAGCTTAGCGCGGGGACAAGAGACCCAGTACTTC